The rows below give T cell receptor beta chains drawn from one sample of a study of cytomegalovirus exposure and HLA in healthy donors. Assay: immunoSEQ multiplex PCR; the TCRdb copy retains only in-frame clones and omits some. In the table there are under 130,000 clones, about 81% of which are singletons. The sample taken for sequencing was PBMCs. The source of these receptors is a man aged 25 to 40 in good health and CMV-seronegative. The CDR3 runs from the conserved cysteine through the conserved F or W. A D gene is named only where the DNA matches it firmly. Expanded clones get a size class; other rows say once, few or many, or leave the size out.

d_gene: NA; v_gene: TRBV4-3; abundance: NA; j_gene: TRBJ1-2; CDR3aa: CASSPGSRGEGYGYTF; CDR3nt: TGCGCCAGCAGCCCCGGAAGTCGGGGTGAAGGCTATGGCTACACCTTC
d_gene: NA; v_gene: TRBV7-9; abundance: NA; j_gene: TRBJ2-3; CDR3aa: CSSSAGGDTQYF; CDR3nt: TGTTCCAGCAGCGCAGGGGGGGATACGCAGTATTTT
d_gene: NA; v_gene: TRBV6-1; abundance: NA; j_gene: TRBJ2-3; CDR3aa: CASSEVLDTQYF; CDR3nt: TGTGCCAGCAGTGAAGTTCTAGATACGCAGTATTTT
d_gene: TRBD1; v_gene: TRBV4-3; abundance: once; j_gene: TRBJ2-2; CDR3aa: CASSQDTGARGELFF; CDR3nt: TGCGCCAGCAGCCAAGACACAGGGGCTAGGGGGGAGCTGTTTTTT
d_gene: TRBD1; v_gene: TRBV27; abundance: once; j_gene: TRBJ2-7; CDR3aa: CASSLRDRVHEQYF; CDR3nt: TGTGCCAGCAGTTTAAGGGACAGGGTCCACGAGCAGTACTTC
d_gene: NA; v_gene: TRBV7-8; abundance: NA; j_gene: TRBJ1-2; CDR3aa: CASSSKRGRDSNYGYTF; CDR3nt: TGTGCCAGCAGCTCTAAGCGCGGGAGGGATTCTAACTATGGCTACACCTTC
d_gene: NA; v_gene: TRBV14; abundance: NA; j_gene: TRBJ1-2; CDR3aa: CASSQEQGSVRLSSGYTF; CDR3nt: TGTGCCAGCAGCCAAGAGCAGGGCAGCGTCCGCTTGAGTTCGGGCTACACCTTC
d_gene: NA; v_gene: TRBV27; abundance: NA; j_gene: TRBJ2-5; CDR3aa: CASSPNWGVGETQYF; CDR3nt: TGTGCCAGCAGTCCGAACTGGGGGGTTGGAGAGACCCAGTACTTC
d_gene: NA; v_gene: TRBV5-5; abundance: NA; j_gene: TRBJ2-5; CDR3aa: CASSPRTGIQETQYF; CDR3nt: TGTGCCAGCAGCCCAAGAACAGGGATCCAAGAGACCCAGTACTTC
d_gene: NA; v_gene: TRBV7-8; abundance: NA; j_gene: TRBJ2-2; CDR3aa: CASSSTWGAGELFF; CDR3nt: TGTGCCAGCAGCTCCACCTGGGGCGCCGGGGAGCTGTTTTTT
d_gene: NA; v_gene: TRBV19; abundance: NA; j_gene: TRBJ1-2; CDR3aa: CASSSRTANYGYTF; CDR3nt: TGTGCCAGTAGTTCCCGGACAGCCAACTATGGCTACACCTTC
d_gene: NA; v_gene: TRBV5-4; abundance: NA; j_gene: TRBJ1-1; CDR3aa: CAGGAGRNTEAFF; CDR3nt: TGTGCCGGTGGGGCGGGGCGAAACACTGAAGCTTTCTTT
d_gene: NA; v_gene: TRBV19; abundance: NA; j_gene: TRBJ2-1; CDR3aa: CASRTLADPNSDNEQFF; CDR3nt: TGTGCCAGTAGAACTTTAGCGGACCCGAATTCCGACAATGAGCAGTTCTTC
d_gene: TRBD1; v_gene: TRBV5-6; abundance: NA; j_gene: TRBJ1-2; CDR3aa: CASSRGQGGYTF; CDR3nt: TGTGCCAGCAGCCGAGGACAGGGTGGCTACACCTTC
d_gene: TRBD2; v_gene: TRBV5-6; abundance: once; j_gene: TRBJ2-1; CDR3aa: CASSPGSGGTYNEQFF; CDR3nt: TGTGCCAGCAGCCCCGGTAGCGGGGGGACCTACAATGAGCAGTTCTTC
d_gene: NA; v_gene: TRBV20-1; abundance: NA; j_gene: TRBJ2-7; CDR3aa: CSAVLYEQYF; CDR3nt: TGCAGTGCCGTCCTTTACGAGCAGTACTTC
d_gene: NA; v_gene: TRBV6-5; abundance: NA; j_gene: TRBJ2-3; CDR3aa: CASSSGGAGTDTQYF; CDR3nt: TGTGCCAGCAGTTCGGGCGGGGCGGGGACAGATACGCAGTATTTT
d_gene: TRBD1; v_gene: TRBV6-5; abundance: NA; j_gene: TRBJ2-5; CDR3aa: CASRYLPGQKETQYF; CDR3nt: TGTGCCAGCAGGTATCTACCGGGACAGAAAGAGACCCAGTACTTC
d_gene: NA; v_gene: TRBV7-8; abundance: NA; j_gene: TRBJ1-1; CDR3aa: CASSYGTSNTEAFF; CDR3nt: TGTGCCAGCAGCTATGGGACATCGAACACTGAAGCTTTCTTT
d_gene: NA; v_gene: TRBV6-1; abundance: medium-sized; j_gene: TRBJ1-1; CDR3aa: CASSDPGTRTEAFF; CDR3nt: TGTGCCAGCAGCGATCCCGGTACGCGGACTGAAGCTTTCTTT
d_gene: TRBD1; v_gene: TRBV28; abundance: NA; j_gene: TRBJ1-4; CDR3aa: CASTNRDRGFNEKLFF; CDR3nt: TGTGCCAGTACTAACCGGGACAGGGGGTTTAATGAAAAACTGTTTTTT
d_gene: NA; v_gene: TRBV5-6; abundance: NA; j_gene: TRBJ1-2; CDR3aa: CASSSGGYAYGYTF; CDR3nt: TGTGCCAGCAGTTCGGGAGGGTATGCCTATGGCTACACCTTC
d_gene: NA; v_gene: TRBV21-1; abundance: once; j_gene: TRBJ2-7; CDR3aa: CASSKVGTSEPYEQYF; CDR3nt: TGTGCCAGCAGCAAAGTTGGGACTAGCGAACCCTACGAGCAGTACTTC
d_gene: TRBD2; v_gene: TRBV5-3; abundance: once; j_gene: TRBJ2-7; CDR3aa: CARSFPSGSSYEQYF; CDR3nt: TGTGCCAGAAGCTTCCCTAGCGGGAGCTCCTACGAGCAGTACTTC
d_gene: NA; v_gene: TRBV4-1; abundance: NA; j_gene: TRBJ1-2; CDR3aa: CASSRWANLNSLANYGYTF; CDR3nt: TGCGCCAGCAGCCGCTGGGCTAACTTAAACAGCTTAGCTAACTATGGCTACACCTTC
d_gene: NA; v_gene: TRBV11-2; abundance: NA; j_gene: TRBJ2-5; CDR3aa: CASSLDHTTGQETQYF; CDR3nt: TGTGCCAGCAGCTTAGATCACACTACAGGGCAAGAGACCCAGTACTTC
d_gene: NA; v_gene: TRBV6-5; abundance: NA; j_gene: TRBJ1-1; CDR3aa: CASSYVGQMNTEAFF; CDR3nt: TGTGCCAGCAGTTACGTCGGACAGATGAACACTGAAGCTTTCTTT
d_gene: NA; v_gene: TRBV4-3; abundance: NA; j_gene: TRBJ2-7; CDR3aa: CASSRVSSAHYEQYF; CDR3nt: TGCGCCAGCAGCCGAGTGTCAAGCGCTCACTACGAGCAGTACTTC
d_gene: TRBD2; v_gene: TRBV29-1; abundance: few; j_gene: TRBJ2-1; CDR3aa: CSVEVTGTRAYNEQFF; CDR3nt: TGCAGCGTTGAAGTAACCGGGACTAGGGCCTACAATGAGCAGTTCTTC
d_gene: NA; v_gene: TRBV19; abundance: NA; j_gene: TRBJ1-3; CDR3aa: CASSIGGSGNTIYF; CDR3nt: TGTGCCAGTAGTATCGGGGGTTCCGGAAACACCATATATTTT
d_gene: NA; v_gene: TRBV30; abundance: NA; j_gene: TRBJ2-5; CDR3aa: CAWSVKLVYGAQYF; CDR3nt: TGTGCCTGGAGTGTAAAGCTAGTTTACGGGGCCCAGTACTTC
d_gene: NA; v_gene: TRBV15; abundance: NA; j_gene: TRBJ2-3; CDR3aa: CATSRSRAQGTDTQYF; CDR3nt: TGTGCCACCAGCAGATCCCGGGCACAGGGCACAGATACGCAGTATTTT
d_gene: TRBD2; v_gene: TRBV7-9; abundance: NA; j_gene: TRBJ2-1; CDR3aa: CASSSGGIFGEQFF; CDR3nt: TGTGCCAGCAGCTCGGGGGGTATTTTCGGCGAGCAGTTCTTC
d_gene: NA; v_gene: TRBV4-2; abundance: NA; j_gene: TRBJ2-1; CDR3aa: CASSQEQGNYNEQFF; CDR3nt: TGTGCCAGCAGCCAAGAACAGGGAAACTACAATGAGCAGTTCTTC
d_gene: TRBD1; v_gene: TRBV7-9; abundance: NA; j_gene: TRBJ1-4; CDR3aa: CASSLGWGTGDHNEKLFF; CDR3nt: TGTGCCAGCAGCTTAGGGTGGGGGACAGGGGATCATAATGAAAAACTGTTTTTT
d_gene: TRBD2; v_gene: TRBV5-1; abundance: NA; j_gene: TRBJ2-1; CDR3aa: CASSLAGGGYNEQFF; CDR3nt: TGCGCCAGCAGCTTGGCTGGCGGGGGGTACAATGAGCAGTTCTTC
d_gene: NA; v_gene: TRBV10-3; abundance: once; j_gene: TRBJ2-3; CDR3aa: CAISESHYESVDTQYF; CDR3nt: TGTGCCATCAGTGAGTCGCACTACGAGTCGGTAGATACGCAGTATTTT
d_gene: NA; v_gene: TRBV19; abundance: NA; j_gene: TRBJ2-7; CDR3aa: CATLRRGLDEQYF; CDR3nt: TGTGCCACCCTAAGGAGGGGTTTAGACGAGCAGTACTTC
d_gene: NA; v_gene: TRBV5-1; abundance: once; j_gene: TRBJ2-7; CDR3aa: CASSLSWELRYAYEQYF; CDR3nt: TGCGCCAGCAGCTTGTCGTGGGAGTTAAGATATGCCTACGAGCAGTACTTC
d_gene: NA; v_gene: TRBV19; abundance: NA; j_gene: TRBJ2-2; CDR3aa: CASSTGRLGTGELFF; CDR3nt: TGTGCCAGTAGTACAGGGCGTCTAGGGACCGGGGAGCTGTTTTTT
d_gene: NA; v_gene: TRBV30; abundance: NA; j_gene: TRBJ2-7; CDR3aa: CAWSVNSAGKQYF; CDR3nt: TGTGCCTGGAGTGTTAATTCGGCGGGAAAGCAGTACTTC
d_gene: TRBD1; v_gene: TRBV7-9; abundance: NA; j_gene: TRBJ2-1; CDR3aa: CASSHRDRENEQFF; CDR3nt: TGTGCCAGCAGCCACCGGGACAGGGAAAATGAGCAGTTCTTC
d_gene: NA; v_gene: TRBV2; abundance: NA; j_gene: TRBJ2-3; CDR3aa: CASKEGPSTDTQYF; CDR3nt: TGTGCCAGCAAGGAGGGCCCTAGCACAGATACGCAGTATTTT
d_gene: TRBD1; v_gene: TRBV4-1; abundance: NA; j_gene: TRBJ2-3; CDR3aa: CASSPRQGRDTDTQYF; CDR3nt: TGCGCCAGCAGCCCACGACAGGGGCGAGACACAGATACGCAGTATTTT
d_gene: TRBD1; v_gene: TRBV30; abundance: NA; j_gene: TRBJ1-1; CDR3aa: CAWSVHGTGNTEAFF; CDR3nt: TGTGCCTGGAGTGTACACGGGACAGGGAACACTGAAGCTTTCTTT
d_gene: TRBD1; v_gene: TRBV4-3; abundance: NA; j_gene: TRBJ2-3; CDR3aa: CASSRAWRTGTTDTQYF; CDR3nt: TGCGCCAGCAGCCGGGCGTGGCGGACAGGCACTACAGATACGCAGTATTTT
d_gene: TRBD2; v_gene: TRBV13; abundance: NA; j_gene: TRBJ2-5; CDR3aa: CASSLGLAGAPRETQYF; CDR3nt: TGTGCCAGCAGCCTTGGACTAGCGGGAGCACCCCGGGAGACCCAGTACTTC
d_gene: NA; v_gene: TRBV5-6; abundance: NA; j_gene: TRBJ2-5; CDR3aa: CASSPPIQETQYF; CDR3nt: TGTGCCAGCAGCCCCCCTATCCAAGAGACCCAGTACTTC
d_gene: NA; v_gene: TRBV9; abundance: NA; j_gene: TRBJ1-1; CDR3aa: CASSGGDDTEAFF; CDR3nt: TGTGCCAGCAGCGGGGGAGACGACACTGAAGCTTTCTTT
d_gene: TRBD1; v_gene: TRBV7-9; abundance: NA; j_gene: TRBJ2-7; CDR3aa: CASSNQGQGGDEQYF; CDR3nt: TGTGCCAGCAGCAACCAGGGACAGGGAGGCGACGAGCAGTACTTC
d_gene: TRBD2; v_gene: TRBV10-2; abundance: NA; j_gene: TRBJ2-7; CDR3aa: CASNIAGGITYEQYF; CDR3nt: TGCGCCAGCAATATAGCGGGAGGGATAACCTACGAGCAGTACTTC
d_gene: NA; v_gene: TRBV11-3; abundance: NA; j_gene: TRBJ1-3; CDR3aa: CASSLFRGPGNTIYF; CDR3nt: TGTGCCAGCAGCTTATTTAGGGGCCCTGGAAACACCATATATTTT
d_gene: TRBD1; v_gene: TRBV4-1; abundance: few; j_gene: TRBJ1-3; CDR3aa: CASSQWDSLPSLEGNTIYF; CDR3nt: TGCGCCAGCAGCCAGTGGGACAGCCTTCCCTCCTTGGAGGGAAACACCATATATTTT